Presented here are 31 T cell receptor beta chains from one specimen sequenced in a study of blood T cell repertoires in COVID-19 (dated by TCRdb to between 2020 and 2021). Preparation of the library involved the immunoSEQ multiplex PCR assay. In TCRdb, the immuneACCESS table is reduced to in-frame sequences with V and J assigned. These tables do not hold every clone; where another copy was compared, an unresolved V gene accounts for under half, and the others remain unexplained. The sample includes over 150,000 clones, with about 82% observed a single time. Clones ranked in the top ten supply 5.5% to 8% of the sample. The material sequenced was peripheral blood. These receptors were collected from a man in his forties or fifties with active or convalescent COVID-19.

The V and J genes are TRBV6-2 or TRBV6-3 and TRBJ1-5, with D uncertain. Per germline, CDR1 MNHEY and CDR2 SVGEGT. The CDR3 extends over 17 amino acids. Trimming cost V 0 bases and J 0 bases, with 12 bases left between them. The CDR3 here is CASSYSTGSASNQPQHF. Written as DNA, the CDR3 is TGTGCCAGCAGTTACTCGACGGGGTCAGCTAGCAATCAGCCCCAGCATTTT.

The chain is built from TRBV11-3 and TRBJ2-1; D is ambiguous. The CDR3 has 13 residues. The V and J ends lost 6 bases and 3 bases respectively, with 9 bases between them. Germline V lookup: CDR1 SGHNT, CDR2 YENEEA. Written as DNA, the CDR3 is TGTGCCAGCAGTTGGAACAGCTACAATGAGCAGTTCTTC. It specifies CASSWNSYNEQFF.

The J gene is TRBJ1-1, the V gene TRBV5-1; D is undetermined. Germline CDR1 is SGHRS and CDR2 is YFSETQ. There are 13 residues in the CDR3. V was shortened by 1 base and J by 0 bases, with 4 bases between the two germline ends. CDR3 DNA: TGCGCCAGCAGCTTGACACTGAACACTGAAGCTTTCTTT. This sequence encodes CASSLTLNTEAFF.

Here the CDR3 DNA reads TGTGCCAGTAGTACGGGACAAAAGGCCAATGAGCAGTTCTTC. Protein product: CASSTGQKANEQFF. The chain has TRBV19 and TRBJ2-1, with D maybe TRBD1 (6 bases). CDR3 size: 14 residues. CDR1 is LNHDA, CDR2 SQIVND, per germline (reference sequence). V shed 4 bases and J shed 6 bases, with 13 bases lying between them.

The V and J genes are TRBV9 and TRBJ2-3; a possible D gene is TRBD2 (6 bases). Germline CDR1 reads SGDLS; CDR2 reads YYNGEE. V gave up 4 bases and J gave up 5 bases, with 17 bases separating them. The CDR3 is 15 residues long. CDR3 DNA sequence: TGTGCCAGCAGCCTGACTAGAGAAACAGGAGATACGCAGTATTTT. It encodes CASSLTRETGDTQYF.

CDR3 amino acids: CASSLNRVMNTEAFF. Written as DNA, the CDR3 is TGCGCCAGCAGCTTAAACAGGGTCATGAACACTGAAGCTTTCTTT. The chain uses TRBV5-1 and TRBJ1-1; weak D call: TRBD1 (6 bases). V lost 2 bases and J 0 bases, leaving 11 bases between the germline ends. Germline V gene data show CDR1 as SGHRS and CDR2 as YFSETQ. The CDR3 length is 15 residues. The variable domain in full, with the rest retrieved from reference TRBV5-1 and TRBJ1-1, is KAGVTQTPRYLIKTRGQQVTLSCSPISGHRSVSWYQQTPGQGLQFLFEYFSETQRNKGNFPGRFSGRQFSNSRSEMNVSTLELGDSALYLCASSLNRVMNTEAFFGQGTRLTVV.

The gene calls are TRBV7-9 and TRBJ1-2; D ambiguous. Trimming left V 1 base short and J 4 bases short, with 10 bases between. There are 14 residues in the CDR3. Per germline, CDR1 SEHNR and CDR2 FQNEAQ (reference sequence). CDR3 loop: CASSLVAGPYGYTF. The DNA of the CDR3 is TGTGCCAGCAGCTTAGTTGCAGGTCCCTATGGCTACACCTTC.

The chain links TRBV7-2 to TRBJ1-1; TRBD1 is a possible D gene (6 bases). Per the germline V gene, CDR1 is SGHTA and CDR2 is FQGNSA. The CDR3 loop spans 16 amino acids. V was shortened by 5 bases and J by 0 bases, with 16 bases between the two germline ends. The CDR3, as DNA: TGTGCCAGCAGCATCCTCTCGGGACAACTGAACACTGAAGCTTTCTTT. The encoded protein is CASSILSGQLNTEAFF. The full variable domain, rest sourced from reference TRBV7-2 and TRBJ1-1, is GAGVSQSPSNKVTEKGKDVELRCDPISGHTALYWYRQSLGQGLEFLIYFQGNSAPDKSGLPSDRFSAERTGGSVSTLTIQRTQQEDSAVYLCASSILSGQLNTEAFFGQGTRLTVV.

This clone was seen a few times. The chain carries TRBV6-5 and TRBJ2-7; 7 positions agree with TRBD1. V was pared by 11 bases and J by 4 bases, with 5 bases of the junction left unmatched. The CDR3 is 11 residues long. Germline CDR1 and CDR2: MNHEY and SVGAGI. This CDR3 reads CASGTVYEQYF. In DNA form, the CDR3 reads TGTGCCTCAGGGACAGTGTACGAGCAGTACTTC.

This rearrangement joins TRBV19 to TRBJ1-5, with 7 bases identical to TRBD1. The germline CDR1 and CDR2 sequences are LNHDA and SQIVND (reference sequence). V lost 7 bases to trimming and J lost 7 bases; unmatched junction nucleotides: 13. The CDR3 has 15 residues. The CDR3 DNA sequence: TGTGCCAGTAACCCCGCACAGGGGAATGAGCAGCCCCAGCATTTT. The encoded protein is CASNPAQGNEQPQHF.

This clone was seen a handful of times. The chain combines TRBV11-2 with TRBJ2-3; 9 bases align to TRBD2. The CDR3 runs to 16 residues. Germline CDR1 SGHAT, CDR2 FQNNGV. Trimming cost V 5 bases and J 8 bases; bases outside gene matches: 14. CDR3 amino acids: CASSPQAGGSGGTQYF. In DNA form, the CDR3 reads TGTGCCAGCAGCCCTCAGGCGGGAGGGTCCGGGGGTACGCAGTATTTT.

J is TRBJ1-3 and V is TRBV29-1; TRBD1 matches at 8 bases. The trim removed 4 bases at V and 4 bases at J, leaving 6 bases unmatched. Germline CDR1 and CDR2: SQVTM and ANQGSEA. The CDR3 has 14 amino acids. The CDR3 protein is CSVGRTGLGNTIYF. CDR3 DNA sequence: TGCAGCGTTGGCCGGACAGGGTTAGGAAACACCATATATTTT.

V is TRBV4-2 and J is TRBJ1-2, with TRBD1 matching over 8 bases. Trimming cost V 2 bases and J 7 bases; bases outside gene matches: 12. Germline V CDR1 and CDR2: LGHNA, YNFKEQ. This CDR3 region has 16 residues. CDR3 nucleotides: TGTGCCAGCAGCCAAAGCTTTGCGGGACAGGCGGGTGGCTACACCTTC. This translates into CASSQSFAGQAGGYTF.

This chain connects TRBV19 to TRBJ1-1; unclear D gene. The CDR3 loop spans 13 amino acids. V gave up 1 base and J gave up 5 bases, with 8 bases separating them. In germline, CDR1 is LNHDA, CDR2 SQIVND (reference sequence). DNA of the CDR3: TGTGCCAGTAGTATAGTGCGGGGAACTGAAGCTTTCTTT. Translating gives CASSIVRGTEAFF.

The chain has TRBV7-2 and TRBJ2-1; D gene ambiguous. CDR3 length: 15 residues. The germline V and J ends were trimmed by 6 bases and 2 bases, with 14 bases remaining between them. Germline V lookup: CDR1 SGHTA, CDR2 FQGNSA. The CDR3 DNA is TGTGCCAGCAGTTTCCCTGGCAGTGCCTACAATGAGCAGTTCTTC. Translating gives CASSFPGSAYNEQFF. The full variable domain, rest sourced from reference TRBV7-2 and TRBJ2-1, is GAGVSQSPSNKVTEKGKDVELRCDPISGHTALYWYRQSLGQGLEFLIYFQGNSAPDKSGLPSDRFSAERTGGSVSTLTIQRTQQEDSAVYLCASSFPGSAYNEQFFGPGTRLTVL.

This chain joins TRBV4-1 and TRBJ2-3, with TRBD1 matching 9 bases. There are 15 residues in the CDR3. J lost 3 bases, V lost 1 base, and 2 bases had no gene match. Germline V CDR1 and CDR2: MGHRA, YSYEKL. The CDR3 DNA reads TGCGCCAGCAGCCAAGGGGACAGGGATACAGATACGCAGTATTTT. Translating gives CASSQGDRDTDTQYF.

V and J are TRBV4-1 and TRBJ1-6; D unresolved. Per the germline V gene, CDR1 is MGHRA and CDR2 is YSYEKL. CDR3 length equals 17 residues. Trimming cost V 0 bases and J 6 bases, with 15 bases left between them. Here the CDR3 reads CASSQDGPGNSNSPLHF. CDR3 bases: TGCGCCAGCAGCCAAGATGGACCCGGGAATAGTAATTCACCCCTCCACTTT.

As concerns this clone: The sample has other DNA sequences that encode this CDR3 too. In DNA form, the CDR3 reads TGTGCCAGCAGCTTCTCAGGGGGCACAGATACGCAGTATTTT. The encoded protein is CASSFSGGTDTQYF. The rearrangement joins TRBV7-3 to TRBJ2-3, with D possibly being TRBD1 (6 bases). The V gene lost 3 bases and the J gene lost 1 base, with 8 bases spanning the gap. The germline V gene encodes CDR1 SGHTA and CDR2 FQGTGA. The CDR3 runs 14 residues.

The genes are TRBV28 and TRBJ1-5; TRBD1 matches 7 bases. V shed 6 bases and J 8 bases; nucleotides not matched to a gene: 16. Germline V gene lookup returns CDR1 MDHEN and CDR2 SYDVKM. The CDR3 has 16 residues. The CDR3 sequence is CASRQDREPLLKPQHF. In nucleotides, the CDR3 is TGTGCCAGCAGGCAAGACAGGGAACCCCTCTTGAAGCCCCAGCATTTT.

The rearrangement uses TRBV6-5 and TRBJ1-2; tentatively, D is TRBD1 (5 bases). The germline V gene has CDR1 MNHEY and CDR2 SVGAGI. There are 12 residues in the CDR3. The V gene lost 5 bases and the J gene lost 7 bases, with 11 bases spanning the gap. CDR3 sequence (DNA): TGTGCCAGCAGTACGGGGGTTTCTGGCTACACCTTC. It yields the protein CASSTGVSGYTF.

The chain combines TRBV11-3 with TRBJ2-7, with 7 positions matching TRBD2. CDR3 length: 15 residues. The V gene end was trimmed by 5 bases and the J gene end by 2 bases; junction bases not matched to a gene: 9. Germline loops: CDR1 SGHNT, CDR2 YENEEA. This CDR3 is CASSPLASGTYEQYF. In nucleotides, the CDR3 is TGTGCCAGCAGCCCCTTAGCTAGCGGAACCTACGAGCAGTACTTC.

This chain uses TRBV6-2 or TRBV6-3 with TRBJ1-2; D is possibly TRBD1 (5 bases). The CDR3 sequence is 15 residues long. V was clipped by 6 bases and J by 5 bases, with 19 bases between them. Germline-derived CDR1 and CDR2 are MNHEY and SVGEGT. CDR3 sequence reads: CASSPPGGDFYGYTF. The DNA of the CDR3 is TGTGCCAGCAGCCCACCCGGGGGGGATTTTTATGGCTACACCTTC.

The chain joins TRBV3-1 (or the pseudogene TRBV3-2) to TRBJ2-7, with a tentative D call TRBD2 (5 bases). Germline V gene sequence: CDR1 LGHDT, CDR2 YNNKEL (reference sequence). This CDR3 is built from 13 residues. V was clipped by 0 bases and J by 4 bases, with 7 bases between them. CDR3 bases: TGTGCCAGCAGCCAAGATTGCGGGTACGAGCAGTACTTC. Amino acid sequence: CASSQDCGYEQYF.

The CDR3 DNA reads TGTGCCAGCAGACTCAGGGTCCCTAGCACAGATACGCAGTATTTT. It yields the protein CASRLRVPSTDTQYF. The genes are TRBV27 and TRBJ2-3, with D possibly being TRBD1 (5 bases). In germline, CDR1 is MNHEY, CDR2 SMNVEV (reference sequence). V was trimmed by 6 bases and J by 0 bases, leaving 13 bases between them. The CDR3 spans 15 residues.

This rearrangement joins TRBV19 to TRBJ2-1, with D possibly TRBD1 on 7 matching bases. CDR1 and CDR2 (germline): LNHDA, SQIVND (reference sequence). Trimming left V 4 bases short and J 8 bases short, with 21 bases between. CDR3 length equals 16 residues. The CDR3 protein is CASSTQGGGRRDEQFF. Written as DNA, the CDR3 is TGTGCCAGTAGTACGCAGGGGGGAGGTAGGAGAGATGAGCAGTTCTTC.

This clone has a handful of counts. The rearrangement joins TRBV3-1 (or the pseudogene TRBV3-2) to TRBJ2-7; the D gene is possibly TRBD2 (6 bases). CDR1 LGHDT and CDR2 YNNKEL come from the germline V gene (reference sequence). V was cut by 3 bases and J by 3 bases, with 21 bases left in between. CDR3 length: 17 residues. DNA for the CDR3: TGTGCCAGCAGCCAGGGCAGACGGGAGTTTCGGGACTACGAGCAGTACTTC. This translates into CASSQGRREFRDYEQYF.

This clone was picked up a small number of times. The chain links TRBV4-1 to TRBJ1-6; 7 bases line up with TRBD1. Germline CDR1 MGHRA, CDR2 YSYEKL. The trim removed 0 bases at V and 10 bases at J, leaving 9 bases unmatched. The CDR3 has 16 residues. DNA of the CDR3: TGCGCCAGCAGCCAAGAATCGGTAGGGGGCAGGTCACCCCTCCACTTT. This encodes CASSQESVGGRSPLHF.

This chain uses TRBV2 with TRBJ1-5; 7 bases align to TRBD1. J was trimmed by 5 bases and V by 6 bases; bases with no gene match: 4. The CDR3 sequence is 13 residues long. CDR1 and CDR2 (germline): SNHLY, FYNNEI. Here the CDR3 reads CASSSTGYQPQHF. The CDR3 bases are TGTGCCAGCAGCTCGACAGGGTATCAGCCCCAGCATTTT.

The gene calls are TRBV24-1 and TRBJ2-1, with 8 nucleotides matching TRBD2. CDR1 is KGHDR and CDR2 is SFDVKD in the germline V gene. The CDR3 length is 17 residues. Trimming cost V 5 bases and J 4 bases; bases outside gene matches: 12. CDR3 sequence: CATSAPAGGAVYNEQFF. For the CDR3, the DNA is TGTGCCACCAGTGCTCCCGCGGGGGGAGCTGTATACAATGAGCAGTTCTTC.

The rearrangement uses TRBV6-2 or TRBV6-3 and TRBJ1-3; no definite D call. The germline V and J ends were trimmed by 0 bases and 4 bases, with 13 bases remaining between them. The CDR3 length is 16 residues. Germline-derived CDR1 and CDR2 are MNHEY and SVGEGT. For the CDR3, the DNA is TGTGCCAGCAGTTACTCTTCCCCCCCGCGAGGAAACACCATATATTTT. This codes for CASSYSSPPRGNTIYF.

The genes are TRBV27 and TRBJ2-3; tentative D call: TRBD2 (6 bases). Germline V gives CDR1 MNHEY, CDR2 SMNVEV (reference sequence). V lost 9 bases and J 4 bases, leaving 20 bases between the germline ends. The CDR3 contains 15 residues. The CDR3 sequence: CASARGSERPDTQYF. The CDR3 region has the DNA TGTGCCAGTGCCCGGGGGTCGGAAAGGCCAGATACGCAGTATTTT.